This T cell receptor beta chain was found in a study of blood T cell repertoires in COVID-19. Background on the study: PBMCs, B-cell-depleted T cells, or T cells provided the cDNA or gDNA that made up the material.

The V end lost 3 bases, the J end lost 3 bases, and 15 bases lay between the germline ends. The CDR3 is 15 amino acids. CDR1 and CDR2 from the germline V gene are DFQATT and SNEGSKA (reference sequence). The table came from immunoSEQ multiplex PCR; TCRdb's copy has only in-frame clones and leaves some out. This sample has roughly 49,000 clones; 89% occur once, and the top ten carry 4% to 6%. This clonotype was obtained from a man aged 60 to 75 with active COVID-19. Sequenced input: peripheral blood. The chain links TRBV20-1 to TRBJ1-5; D remains unclear. As DNA, the CDR3 is TGCAGTGCTAGTGTCAGTCAAATTCCCAATCAGCCCCAGCATTTT. Translating it yields CSASVSQIPNQPQHF.